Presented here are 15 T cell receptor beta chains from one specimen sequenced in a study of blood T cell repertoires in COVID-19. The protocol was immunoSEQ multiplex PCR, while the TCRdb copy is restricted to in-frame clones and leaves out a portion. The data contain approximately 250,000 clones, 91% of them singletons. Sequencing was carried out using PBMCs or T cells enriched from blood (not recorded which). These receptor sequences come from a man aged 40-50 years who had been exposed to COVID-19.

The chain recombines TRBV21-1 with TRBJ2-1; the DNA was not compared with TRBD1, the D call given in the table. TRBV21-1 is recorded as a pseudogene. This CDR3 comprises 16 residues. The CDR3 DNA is TGTGCCAGCAGCAAACCCGCAGGGGTGGTCTCCGATGAGCAGTTCTTC. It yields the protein CASSKPAGVVSDEQFF.

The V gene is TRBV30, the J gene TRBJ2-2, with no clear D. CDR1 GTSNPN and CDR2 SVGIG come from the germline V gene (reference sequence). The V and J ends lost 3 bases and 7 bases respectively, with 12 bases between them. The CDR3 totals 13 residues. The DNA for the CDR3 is TGTGCCTGGAGGGAAGTAGCTATCGGGGAGCTGTTTTTT. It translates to CAWREVAIGELFF. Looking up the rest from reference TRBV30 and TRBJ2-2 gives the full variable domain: SQTIHQWPATLVQPVGSPLSLECTVEGTSNPNLYWYRQAAGRGLQLLFYSVGIGQISSEVPQNLSASRPQDRQFILSSKKLLLSDSGFYLCAWREVAIGELFFGEGSRLTVL.

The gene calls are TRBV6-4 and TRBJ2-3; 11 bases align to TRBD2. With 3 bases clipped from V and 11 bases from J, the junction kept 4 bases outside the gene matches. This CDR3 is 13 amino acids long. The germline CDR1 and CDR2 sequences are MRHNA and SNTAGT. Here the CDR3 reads CASSDSGLAEQYF. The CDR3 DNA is TGTGCCAGCAGTGATTCGGGACTAGCGGAGCAGTATTTT.

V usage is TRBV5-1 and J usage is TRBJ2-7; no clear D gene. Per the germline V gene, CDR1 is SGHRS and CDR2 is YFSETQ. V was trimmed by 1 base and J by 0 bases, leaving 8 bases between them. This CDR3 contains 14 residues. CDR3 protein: CASSLTRSSYEQYF. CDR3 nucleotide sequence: TGCGCCAGCAGCTTGACACGAAGCTCCTACGAGCAGTACTTC.

In DNA, the CDR3 is TGCGCCAGCAGCCAAGGAGTCCTAGCGGAGATCTACGAGCAGTACTTC. Translating it yields CASSQGVLAEIYEQYF. The chain uses TRBV4-1 and TRBJ2-7; TRBD2 matches 7 bases. V lost 1 base and J lost 3; bases outside the gene matches: 9. This CDR3 has 16 residues. CDR1 is MGHRA and CDR2 is YSYEKL in the germline V gene.

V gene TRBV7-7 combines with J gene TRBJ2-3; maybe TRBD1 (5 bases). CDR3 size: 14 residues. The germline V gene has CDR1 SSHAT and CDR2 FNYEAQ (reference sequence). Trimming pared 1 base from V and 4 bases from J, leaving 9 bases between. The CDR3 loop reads CASSLVGVADTQYF. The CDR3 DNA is TGTGCCAGCAGCTTAGTAGGGGTGGCAGATACGCAGTATTTT.

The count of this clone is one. DNA for the CDR3: TGTGCCAGTAGAGTCGGGGGGGGCAGCTTGAACACTGAAGCTTTCTTT. Translated: CASRVGGGSLNTEAFF. The V call is TRBV19, the J call TRBJ1-1, with D possibly being TRBD1 (6 bases). V dropped 6 bases and J dropped 0 bases, with 17 bases sitting between them. The CDR3 totals 16 residues. Germline assignment: CDR1 LNHDA and CDR2 SQIVND (reference sequence).

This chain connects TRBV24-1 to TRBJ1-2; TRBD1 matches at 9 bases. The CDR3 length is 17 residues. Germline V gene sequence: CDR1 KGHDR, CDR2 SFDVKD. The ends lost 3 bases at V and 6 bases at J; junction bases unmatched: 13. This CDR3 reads CATSDPGQGFVLDGYTF. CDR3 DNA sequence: TGTGCCACCAGTGATCCGGGACAGGGATTTGTATTAGATGGCTACACCTTC.

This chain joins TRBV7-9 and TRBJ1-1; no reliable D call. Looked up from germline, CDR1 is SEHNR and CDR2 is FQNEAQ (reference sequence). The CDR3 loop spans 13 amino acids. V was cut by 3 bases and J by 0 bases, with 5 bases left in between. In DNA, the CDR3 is TGTGCCAGCAGCTTCGCAGTGAACACTGAAGCTTTCTTT. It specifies CASSFAVNTEAFF.

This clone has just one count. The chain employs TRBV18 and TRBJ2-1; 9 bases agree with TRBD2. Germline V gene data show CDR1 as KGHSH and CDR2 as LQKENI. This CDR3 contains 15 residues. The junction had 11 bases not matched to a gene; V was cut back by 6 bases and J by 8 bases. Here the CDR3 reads CASSPLSGSPYEQFF. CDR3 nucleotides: TGTGCCAGCTCCCCTCTTAGCGGGAGTCCCTATGAGCAGTTCTTC. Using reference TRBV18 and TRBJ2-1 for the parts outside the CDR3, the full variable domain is NAGVMQNPRHLVRRRGQEARLRCSPMKGHSHVYWYRQLPEEGLKFMVYLQKENIIDESGMPKERFSAEFPKEGPSILRIQQVVRGDSAAYFCASSPLSGSPYEQFFGPGTRLTVL.

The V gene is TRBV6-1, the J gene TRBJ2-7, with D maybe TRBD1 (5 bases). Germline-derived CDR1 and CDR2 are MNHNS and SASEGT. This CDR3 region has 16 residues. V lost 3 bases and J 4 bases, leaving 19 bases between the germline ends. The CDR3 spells CASSDHQGMSMYEQYF. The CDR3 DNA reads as TGTGCCAGCAGTGACCACCAGGGTATGTCTATGTACGAGCAGTACTTC.

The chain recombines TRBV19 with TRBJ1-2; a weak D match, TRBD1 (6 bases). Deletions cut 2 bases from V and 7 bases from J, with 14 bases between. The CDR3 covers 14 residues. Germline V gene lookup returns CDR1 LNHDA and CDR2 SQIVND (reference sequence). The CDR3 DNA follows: TGTGCCAGTAGTATAAGCGGCAGGGGAGTTGGCTACACCTTC. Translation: CASSISGRGVGYTF.

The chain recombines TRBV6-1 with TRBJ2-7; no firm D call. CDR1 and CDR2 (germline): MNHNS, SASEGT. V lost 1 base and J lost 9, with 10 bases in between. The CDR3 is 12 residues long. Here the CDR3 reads CASSEGLTVQYF. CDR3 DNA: TGTGCCAGCAGTGAAGGTTTGACTGTGCAGTACTTC.

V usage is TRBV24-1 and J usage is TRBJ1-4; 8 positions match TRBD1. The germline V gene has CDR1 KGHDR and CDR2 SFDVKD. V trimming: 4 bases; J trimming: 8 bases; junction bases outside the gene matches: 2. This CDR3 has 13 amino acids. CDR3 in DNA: TGTGCCACCAGTGAACAGGGGGTCGAAAAACTGTTTTTT. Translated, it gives CATSEQGVEKLFF.

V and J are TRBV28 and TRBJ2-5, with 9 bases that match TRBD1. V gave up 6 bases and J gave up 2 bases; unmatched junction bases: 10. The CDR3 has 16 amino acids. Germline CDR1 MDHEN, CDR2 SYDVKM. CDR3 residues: CASRPFRDRDQETQYF. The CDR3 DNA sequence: TGTGCCAGCAGGCCCTTCCGGGACAGGGATCAAGAGACCCAGTACTTC.